Listed here is a single T cell receptor (beta chain). The antigen is undetermined. Assay used: immunoSEQ multiplex PCR; TCRdb lists only in-frame clones, some missing. Among around 95,000 clones listed, approximately 91% were seen once. The sample is drawn from a study of OX40 agonist ivuxolimab in advanced cancers. Study-level background: With ivuxolimab, an agonistic anti-OX40 (CD134) antibody, patients were treated. Intravenous ivuxolimab was administered to patients every 2 weeks at 0.01 to 10 mg/kg. The study enrolled dose-escalation patients with hepatocellular carcinoma, melanoma, renal cell or head and neck cancer. The study's findings and limits: At 0.1 to 3.0 mg/kg and by week 6, CD4+ and CD8+ T cells in the blood had expanded clonally.

Germline CDR1 SGHRS, CDR2 YFSETQ. V lost 2 bases and J 2 bases, leaving 4 bases between the germline ends. The CDR3 has 12 residues. This sequence was found in an adult with an advanced solid tumor such as melanoma, head and neck, liver or kidney cancer. J is TRBJ2-5 and V is TRBV5-1; no reliable D call. Sequences were derived from CD4+ or CD8+ T cells sorted from blood, sampled in a trial of the OX40 agonist ivuxolimab. CDR3 sequence: CASSLQQETQYF. For the CDR3, the DNA is TGCGCCAGCAGCTTACAGCAAGAGACCCAGTACTTC.